Listed below are T cell receptor beta chains from one sample, sequenced in a study of OX40 agonist ivuxolimab in advanced cancers. The data were produced by immunoSEQ multiplex PCR, yet TCRdb's version contains in-frame clones alone and is incomplete. The sample has approximately 56,000 clones, roughly nine tenths seen once. The source material was CD4+ or CD8+ T cells sorted from blood, sampled in a trial of the OX40 agonist ivuxolimab. These receptors all come from an adult with an advanced solid tumor such as melanoma, head and neck, liver or kidney cancer. CDR3s leave out the opening cysteine and the closing phenylalanine or tryptophan.

TRBJ2-7,TRBV5-6,ASSFGDSREQY
TRBJ1-3,TRBV4-1,ASSQTRGPGNTIY
TRBJ1-6,TRBV7-3,ASSRKDRELDSPLH
TRBJ1-1,TRBV7-9,ASSAPTGEAF
TRBJ2-7,TRBV11-3,ASSPRLDSDYEQY
TRBJ1-2,TRBV6-1,ASSAGTGGYGYT
TRBJ2-7,TRBV30,ACRMGTLSYEQY
TRBJ1-2,TRBV30,AWSPGQGHYGYT
TRBJ1-2,TRBV30,AWSPVRLGGYT
TRBJ2-2,TRBV7-3,ASSPTQGRNTGELF
TRBJ2-5,TRBV7-2,ASSPDFNREETQY
TRBJ2-7,TRBV7-2,ASSLGGGTVYEQY
TRBJ1-2,TRBV6-1,ASTTGSLANYGYT
TRBJ1-4,TRBV4-1,ASSQRGQGGEKLF
TRBJ2-4,TRBV13,ASSLREGRELAKNIQY
TRBJ2-5,TRBV6-5,ASSYSAGIGETQY
TRBJ2-7,TRBV11-3,ASSTYRDGGYEQY
TRBJ2-5,TRBV13,ASSSDRQETQY
TRBJ1-1,TRBV6-1,ASSEQGLNTEAF
TRBJ2-7,TRBV27,ASSLERGGSYEQY
TRBJ2-7,TRBV7-9,ASSPTRNDRSSYEQY
TRBJ1-1,TRBV30,AWSWTGGETEAF
TRBJ2-1,TRBV11-1,ASSFAGGEQF
TRBJ2-1,TRBV9,ASSVDTGGPWNEQF
TRBJ1-6,TRBV6-5,ASSYGTDNSPLH
TRBJ2-1,TRBV29-1,SVEEVGVENEQF